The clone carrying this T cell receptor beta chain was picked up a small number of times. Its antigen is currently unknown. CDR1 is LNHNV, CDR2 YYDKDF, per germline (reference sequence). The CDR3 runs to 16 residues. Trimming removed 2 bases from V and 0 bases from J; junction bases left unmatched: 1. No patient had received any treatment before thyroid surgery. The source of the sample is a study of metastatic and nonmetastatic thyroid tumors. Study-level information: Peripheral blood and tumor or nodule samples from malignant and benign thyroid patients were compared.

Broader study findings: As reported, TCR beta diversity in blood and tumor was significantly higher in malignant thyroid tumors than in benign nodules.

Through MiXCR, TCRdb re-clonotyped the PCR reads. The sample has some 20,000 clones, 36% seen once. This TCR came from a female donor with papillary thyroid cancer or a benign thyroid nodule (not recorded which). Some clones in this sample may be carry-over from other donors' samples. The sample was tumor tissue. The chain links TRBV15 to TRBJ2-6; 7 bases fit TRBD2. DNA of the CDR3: TGTGCCACCAGCAGATGGGGGGGCTCTGGGGCCAACGTCCTGACTTTC. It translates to CATSRWGGSGANVLTF.